The rows below give T cell receptor beta chains drawn from one sample of a study of T cells in lung cancer brain metastases. The method was immunoSEQ multiplex PCR; TCRdb's version includes in-frame clones alone and lacks a portion of them. The table includes 1,200 or so clones, just under 90% detected once. The sequenced sample was tumor tissue from a brain metastasis. These receptors all come from a man aged 65-85 years with non-small cell lung cancer that had spread to the brain. The CDR3 runs from the conserved cysteine through the conserved F or W. D genes are given only for firm matches.

>TRBV7-9|TRBD1|TRBJ1-2
CASRPGTGSGYTF
TGTGCCAGCAGGCCCGGGACAGGGAGTGGCTACACCTTC
>TRBV5-1|TRBD1|TRBJ1-5
CASSWGTGGSQPQHF
TGCGCCAGCAGCTGGGGGACAGGGGGCAGCCAGCCCCAGCATTTT
>TRBV27|.|TRBJ2-7
CASSLSEISYGQYF
TGTGCCAGCAGTTTATCGGAGATCTCCTACGGGCAGTACTTC
>TRBV7-2|.|TRBJ2-7
CASSRGVYEQYF
TGTGCCAGCAGCAGAGGGGTCTACGAGCAGTACTTC
>TRBV7-9|TRBD1|TRBJ1-1
CASSLQDRALVF
TGTGCCAGCAGCTTACAGGACAGGGCATTGGTCTTT
>TRBV4-1|.|TRBJ1-3
CASSLNQEPSGNTIYF
TGCGCCAGCAGCCTAAATCAGGAGCCCTCTGGAAACACCATATATTTT